The sequence of this T cell receptor beta chain was determined in a study of CD8 T cells in ankylosing spondylitis. As regards this clonotype: Its antigen is currently unknown.

TCRdb re-derived calls from the 5' RACE reads in MiXCR, one entry per CDR3 protein. This sample carries about 27,000 distinct CDR3 sequences, over 6.5% of them seen once, and the ten largest clones take under 35%. Whole-study findings and limits: Earlier work had already found some motif variants in reactive arthritis synovial fluid and blood. Ankylosing spondylitis blood appeared to be characterized by a TCR beta motif of roughly eight highly homologous variants.

The receptor comes from a male donor with ankylosing spondylitis or in good health (not recorded which). The sample taken for sequencing was blood.

CDR3 residues: CATSREGWSTDTQYF. The CDR3 region has the DNA TGTGCCACCAGCAGAGAAGGGTGGAGCACAGATACGCAGTATTTT. The V gene is TRBV15, the J gene TRBJ2-3; D remains unclear. In germline, CDR1 is LNHNV, CDR2 YYDKDF (reference sequence). The CDR3 extends over 15 amino acids. The ends were cut back, 0 bases at V and 0 bases at J, with 7 bases in the middle.